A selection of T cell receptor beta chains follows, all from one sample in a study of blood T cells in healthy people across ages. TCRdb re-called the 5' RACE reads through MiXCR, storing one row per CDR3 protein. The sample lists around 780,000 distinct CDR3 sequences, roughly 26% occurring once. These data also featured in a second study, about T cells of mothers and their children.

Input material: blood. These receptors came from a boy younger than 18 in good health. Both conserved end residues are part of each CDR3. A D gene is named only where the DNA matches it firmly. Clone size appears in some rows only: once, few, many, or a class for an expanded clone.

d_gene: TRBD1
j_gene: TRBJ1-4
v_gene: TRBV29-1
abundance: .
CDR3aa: CSTGTGWNEKLFF
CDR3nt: TGCAGCACCGGGACAGGCTGGAATGAAAAACTGTTTTTT

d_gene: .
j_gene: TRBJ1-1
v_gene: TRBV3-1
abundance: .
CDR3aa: CASSPRPSVAFF
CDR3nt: TGTGCCAGCAGCCCCAGGCCGTCGGTAGCTTTCTTT

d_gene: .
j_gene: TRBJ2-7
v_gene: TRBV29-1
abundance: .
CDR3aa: CSGNRVLEQYF
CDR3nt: TGCAGCGGTAACAGGGTGCTCGAGCAGTACTTC

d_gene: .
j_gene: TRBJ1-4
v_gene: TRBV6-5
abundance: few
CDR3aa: CATRLGSGEKLFF
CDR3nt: TGTGCCACCCGGTTGGGTTCGGGCGAAAAACTGTTTTTT

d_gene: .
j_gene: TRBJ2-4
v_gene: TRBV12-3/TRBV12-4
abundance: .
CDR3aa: CASSLAAQNIQYF
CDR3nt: TGTGCCAGCAGTTTAGCGGCGCAAAACATTCAGTACTTC

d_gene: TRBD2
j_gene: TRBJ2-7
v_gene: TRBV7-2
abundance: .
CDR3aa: CASSKDGTSGGFAQYF
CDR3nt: TGTGCCAGCAGCAAAGACGGGACTAGCGGGGGGTTCGCGCAGTACTTC

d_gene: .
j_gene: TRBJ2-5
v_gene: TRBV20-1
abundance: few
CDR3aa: CSALEGKEVQETQYF
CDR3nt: TGCAGTGCCCTGGAGGGGAAGGAGGTACAAGAGACCCAGTACTTC

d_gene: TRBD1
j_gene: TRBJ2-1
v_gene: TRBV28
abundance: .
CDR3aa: CASNPNRDRSFF
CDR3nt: TGTGCCAGCAACCCCAACCGGGACAGGAGCTTCTTC

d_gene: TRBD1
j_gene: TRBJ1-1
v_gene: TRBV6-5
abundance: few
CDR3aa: CASSSPTGGSDTEAFF
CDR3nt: TGTGCCAGCAGTTCCCCGACAGGGGGCTCAGACACTGAAGCTTTCTTT

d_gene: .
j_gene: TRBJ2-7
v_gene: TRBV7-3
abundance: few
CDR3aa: CASSQTSSGATLLYEQYF
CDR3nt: TGTGCCAGCAGCCAAACTTCTTCCGGGGCAACCCTACTCTACGAGCAGTACTTC

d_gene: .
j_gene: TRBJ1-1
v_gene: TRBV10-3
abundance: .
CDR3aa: CAIRGSDTEAFF
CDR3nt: TGTGCCATCAGGGGGTCCGACACTGAAGCTTTCTTT

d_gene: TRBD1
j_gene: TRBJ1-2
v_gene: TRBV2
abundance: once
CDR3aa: CASRDSGTGYYGYTF
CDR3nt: TGTGCCAGCAGGGACTCCGGGACAGGGTATTATGGCTACACCTTC

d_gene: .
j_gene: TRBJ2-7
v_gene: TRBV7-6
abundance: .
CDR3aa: CASSLAASSPYEQYF
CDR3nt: TGTGCCAGCAGCTTAGCGGCAAGCAGCCCCTACGAGCAGTACTTC

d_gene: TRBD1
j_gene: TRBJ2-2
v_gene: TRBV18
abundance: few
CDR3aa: CASSHRDRAVGELFF
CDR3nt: TGTGCCAGCTCCCACCGGGACAGGGCCGTCGGGGAGCTGTTTTTT

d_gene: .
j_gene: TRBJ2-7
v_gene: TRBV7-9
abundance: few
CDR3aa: CASSLGVGPYEQYF
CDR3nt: TGTGCCAGCAGCTTAGGTGTCGGTCCCTACGAGCAGTACTTC

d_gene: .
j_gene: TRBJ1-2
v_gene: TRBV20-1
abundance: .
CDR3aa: CSATPGSRGVGYTF
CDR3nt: TGCAGTGCGACCCCCGGGTCCAGGGGAGTTGGCTACACCTTC

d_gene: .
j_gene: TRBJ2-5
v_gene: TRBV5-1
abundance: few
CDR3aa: CASSLAGAAQETQYF
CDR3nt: TGCGCCAGCAGCTTGGCCGGTGCGGCCCAAGAGACCCAGTACTTC

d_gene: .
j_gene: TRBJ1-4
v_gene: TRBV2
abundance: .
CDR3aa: CASSGSRQAGEKLFF
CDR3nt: TGTGCCAGCAGCGGATCACGACAGGCGGGTGAAAAACTGTTTTTT

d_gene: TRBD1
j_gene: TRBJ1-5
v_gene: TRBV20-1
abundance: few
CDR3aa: CSAQDRGNQPQHF
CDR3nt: TGCAGTGCCCAAGACAGGGGCAATCAGCCCCAGCATTTT

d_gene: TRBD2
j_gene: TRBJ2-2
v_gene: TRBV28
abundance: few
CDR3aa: CASSFYHSGGPGELFF
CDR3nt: TGTGCCAGCAGTTTCTACCATAGCGGGGGGCCCGGGGAGCTGTTTTTT

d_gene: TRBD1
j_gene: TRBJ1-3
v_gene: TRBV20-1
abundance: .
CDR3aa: CSASHWTGFSGNTIYF
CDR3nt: TGCAGTGCTAGCCACTGGACAGGTTTCTCTGGAAACACCATATATTTT

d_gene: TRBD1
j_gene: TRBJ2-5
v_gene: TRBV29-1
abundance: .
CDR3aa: CSVAGTAETQYF
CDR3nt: TGCAGCGTTGCCGGGACAGCGGAGACCCAGTACTTC

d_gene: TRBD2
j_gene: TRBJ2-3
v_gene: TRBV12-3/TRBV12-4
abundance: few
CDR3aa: CASSWFSGGKRSSTDTQYF
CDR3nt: TGTGCCAGCAGTTGGTTTAGCGGGGGGAAAAGATCTAGCACAGATACGCAGTATTTT

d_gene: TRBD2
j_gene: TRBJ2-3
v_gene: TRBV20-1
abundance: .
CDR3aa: CSASQRGGPFITDTQYF
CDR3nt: TGCAGTGCTTCTCAGCGGGGGGGACCTTTTATCACAGATACGCAGTATTTT

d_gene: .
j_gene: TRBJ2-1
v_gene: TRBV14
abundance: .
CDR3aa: CASSQAGFNEQFF
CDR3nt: TGTGCCAGCAGCCAAGCAGGGTTCAATGAGCAGTTCTTC

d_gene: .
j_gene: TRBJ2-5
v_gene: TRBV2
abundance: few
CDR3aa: CASKDLGGSFQETQYF
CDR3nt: TGTGCCAGCAAGGATTTGGGGGGCAGCTTCCAAGAGACCCAGTACTTC

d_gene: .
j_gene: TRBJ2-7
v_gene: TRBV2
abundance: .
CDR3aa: CASRPWGVRNEQYF
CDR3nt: TGTGCCAGCAGGCCCTGGGGGGTTCGAAACGAGCAGTACTTC

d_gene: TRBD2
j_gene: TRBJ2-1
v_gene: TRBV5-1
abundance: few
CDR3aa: CASSLGLAGNSYNEQFF
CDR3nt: TGCGCCAGCAGCTTGGGACTAGCGGGGAATAGTTACAATGAGCAGTTCTTC

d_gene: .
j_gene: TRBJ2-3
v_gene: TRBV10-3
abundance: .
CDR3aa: CAIRGTELHTDTQYF
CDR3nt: TGTGCCATCCGGGGGACAGAGCTTCACACAGATACGCAGTATTTT

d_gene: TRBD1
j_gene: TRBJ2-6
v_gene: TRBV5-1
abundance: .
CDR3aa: CASSTVTGTGANVLTF
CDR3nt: TGCGCCAGCAGCACCGTGACAGGGACTGGGGCCAACGTCCTGACTTTC

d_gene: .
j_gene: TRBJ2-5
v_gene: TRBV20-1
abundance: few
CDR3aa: CSAPGAGQETQYF
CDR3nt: TGCAGTGCTCCGGGGGCAGGACAAGAGACCCAGTACTTC

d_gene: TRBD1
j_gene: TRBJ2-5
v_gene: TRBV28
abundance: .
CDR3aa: CASSRPRQGSFF
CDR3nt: TGTGCCAGCAGCCGACCCAGACAGGGTAGCTTCTTC

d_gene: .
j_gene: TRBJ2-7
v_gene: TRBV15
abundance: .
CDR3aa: CATSRGRQIEQYF
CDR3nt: TGTGCCACCAGCAGAGGTAGACAGATCGAGCAGTACTTC

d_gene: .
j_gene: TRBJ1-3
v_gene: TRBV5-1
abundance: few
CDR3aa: CASSFADNPGNTIYF
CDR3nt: TGCGCCAGCAGCTTCGCGGACAACCCCGGGAACACCATATATTTT

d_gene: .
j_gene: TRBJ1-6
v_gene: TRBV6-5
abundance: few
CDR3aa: CASSYSGALSYNSPLHF
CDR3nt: TGTGCCAGCAGTTACTCGGGGGCTCTCTCCTATAATTCACCCCTCCACTTT

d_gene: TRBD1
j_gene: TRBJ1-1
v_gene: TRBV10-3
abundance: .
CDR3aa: CAIRGRGMNTEAFF
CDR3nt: TGTGCCATCCGAGGCAGGGGGATGAACACTGAAGCTTTCTTT

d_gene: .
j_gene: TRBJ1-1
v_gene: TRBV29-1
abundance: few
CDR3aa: CSVRGRPTANTEAFF
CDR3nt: TGCAGCGTCCGAGGTCGACCGACGGCAAACACTGAAGCTTTCTTT

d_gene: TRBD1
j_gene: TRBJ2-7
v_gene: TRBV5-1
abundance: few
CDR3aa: CASSLSQGVDEQYF
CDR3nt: TGCGCCAGCAGCTTAAGTCAGGGGGTCGACGAGCAGTACTTC

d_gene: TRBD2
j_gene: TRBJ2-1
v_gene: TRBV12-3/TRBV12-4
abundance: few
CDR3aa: CASTRTSGGRDEQFF
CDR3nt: TGTGCCAGCACCCGGACTAGCGGGGGGAGGGATGAGCAGTTCTTC

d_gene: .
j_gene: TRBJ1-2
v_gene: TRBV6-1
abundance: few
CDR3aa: CASTGAFYGYTF
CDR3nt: TGTGCCAGCACAGGGGCGTTCTATGGCTACACCTTC

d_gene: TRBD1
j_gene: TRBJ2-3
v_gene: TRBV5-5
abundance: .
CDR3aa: CASRRDRVVDTQYF
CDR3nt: TGTGCCAGCAGGCGCGACAGGGTTGTAGATACGCAGTATTTT

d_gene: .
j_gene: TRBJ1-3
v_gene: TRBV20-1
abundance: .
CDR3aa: CSASLSGSGNTIYF
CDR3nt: TGCAGTGCTAGCCTCAGCGGATCTGGAAACACCATATATTTT

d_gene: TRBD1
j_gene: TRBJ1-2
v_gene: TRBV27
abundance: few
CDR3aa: CASSLIQGDYGYTF
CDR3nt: TGTGCCAGCAGTTTAATCCAGGGGGACTATGGCTACACCTTC

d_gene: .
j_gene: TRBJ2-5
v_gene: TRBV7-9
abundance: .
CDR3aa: CASTWGSQETQYF
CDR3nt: TGTGCCAGCACATGGGGGTCCCAAGAGACCCAGTACTTC

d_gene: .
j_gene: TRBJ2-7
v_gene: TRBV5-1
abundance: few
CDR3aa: CASSLRELGSTYEQYF
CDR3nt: TGCGCCAGCAGCTTGCGTGAGCTGGGTTCAACCTACGAGCAGTACTTC

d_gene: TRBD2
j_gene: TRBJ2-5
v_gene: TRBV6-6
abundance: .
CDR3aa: CASSLTSGDETQYF
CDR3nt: TGTGCCAGCAGCTTAACTAGCGGTGACGAGACCCAGTACTTC

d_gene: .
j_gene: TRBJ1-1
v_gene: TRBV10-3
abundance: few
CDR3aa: CAAADDLMNTEAFF
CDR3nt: TGTGCCGCGGCGGACGACCTAATGAACACTGAAGCTTTCTTT

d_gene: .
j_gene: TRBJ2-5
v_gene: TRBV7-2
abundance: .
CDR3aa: CASSSRLRVQDTQYF
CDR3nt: TGTGCCAGCAGCTCCCGTTTGAGGGTTCAGGACACCCAGTACTTC

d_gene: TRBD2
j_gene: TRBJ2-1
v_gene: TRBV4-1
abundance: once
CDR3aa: CASSQEEGGPWVRDNEQFF
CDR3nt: TGCGCCAGCAGCCAAGAGGAGGGAGGGCCCTGGGTTCGGGACAATGAGCAGTTCTTC

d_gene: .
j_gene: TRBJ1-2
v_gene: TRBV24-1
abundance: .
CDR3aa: CATSGGNTGDGYTF
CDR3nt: TGTGCCACCAGTGGGGGAAACACCGGGGATGGCTACACCTTC